Listed here is a single T cell receptor beta chain. The record originates from a study of high-grade serous ovarian cancer treatment subgroups. The repertoire was sequenced with immunoSEQ multiplex PCR; TCRdb's copy has only in-frame clones and lacks some. The table records around 7,000 clones, nearly 80% of them present only once. Tumor tissue was taken before any definitive surgery or chemotherapy was given. The CDR3 has 16 residues. The V gene's germline CDR1 is SGHNT and CDR2 YYREEE (reference sequence). V was shortened by 4 bases and J by 3 bases, with 18 bases between the two germline ends. Sequencing input: tumor tissue. The clonotype was recovered from a human donor with high-grade serous ovarian cancer. The chain recombines TRBV5-4 with TRBJ2-3; D might be TRBD1 or TRBD2, each matching 7 bases. Written as DNA, the CDR3 is TGTGCCAGCAGCAAAGGGGGCGGGGAGGGGACAGATACGCAGTATTTT. This sequence encodes CASSKGGGEGTDTQYF.